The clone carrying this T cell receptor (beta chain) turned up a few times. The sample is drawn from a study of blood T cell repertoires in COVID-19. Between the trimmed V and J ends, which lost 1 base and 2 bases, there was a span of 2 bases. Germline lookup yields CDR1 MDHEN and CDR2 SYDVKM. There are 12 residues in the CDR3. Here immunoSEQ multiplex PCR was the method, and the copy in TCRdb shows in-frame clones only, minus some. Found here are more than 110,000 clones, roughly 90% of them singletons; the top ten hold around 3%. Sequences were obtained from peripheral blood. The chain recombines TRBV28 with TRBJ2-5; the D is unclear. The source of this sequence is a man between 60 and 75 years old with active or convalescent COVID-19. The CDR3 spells CASSLSQETQYF. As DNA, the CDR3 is TGTGCCAGCAGTTTATCACAAGAGACCCAGTACTTC.